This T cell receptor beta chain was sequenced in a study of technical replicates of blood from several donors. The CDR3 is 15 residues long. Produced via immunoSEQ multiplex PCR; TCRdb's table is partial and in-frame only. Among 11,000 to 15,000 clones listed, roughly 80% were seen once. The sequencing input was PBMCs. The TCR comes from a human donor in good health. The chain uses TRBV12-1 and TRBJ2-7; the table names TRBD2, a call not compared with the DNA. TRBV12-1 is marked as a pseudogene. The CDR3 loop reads CASRGFTSGTYEQYF. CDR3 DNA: TGTGCCAGCAGGGGATTCACTAGCGGAACGTACGAGCAGTACTTC.